A selection of T cell receptor beta chains follows, all from one sample in a study of blood T cell repertoires in COVID-19. Method: immunoSEQ multiplex PCR; TCRdb's copy keeps in-frame clones and lacks some. The table lists around 100,000 clones, about 88% of them singletons. Sequenced input: peripheral blood. These receptors were obtained from an elderly man with acute or convalescent COVID-19. The conserved cysteine and the conserved F or W are not part of the CDR3 here.

>TRBJ1-2|TRBV27
ASSLEGSGGGRGPFYGYT
>TRBJ2-3|TRBV19
ASRSLDGLASDTQY
>TRBJ2-3|TRBV3-1/TRBV3-2
ASSPWEREGSDTQY
>TRBJ2-7|TRBV4-3
ASSQDRGSIYEQY
>TRBJ1-1|TRBV7-9
ASSLEQGTEAF
>TRBJ2-2|TRBV7-2
ASSSGLAGTGELF
>TRBJ2-1|TRBV30
AFGRGYEQF
>TRBJ2-3|TRBV28
ASSFGGVGIDTQY
>TRBJ2-1|TRBV27
ASSRTGRYNEQF
>TRBJ1-5|TRBV6-5
ASSIGTASNQPQH
>TRBJ1-1|TRBV29-1
SVEDPGTEAF
>TRBJ1-3|TRBV5-1
ASSLGPSSGNTIY
>TRBJ1-1|TRBV6-5
ASSSRTDYEAF
>TRBJ2-5|TRBV7-3
ASSLGSGGSETQY
>TRBJ2-1|TRBV11-3
ASSSRAGPGNEQF
>TRBJ2-2|TRBV29-1
SVAVGGTGELF
>TRBJ2-7|TRBV5-5
ASSLGSGSYEQY
>TRBJ2-3|TRBV28
ASSFPGLVSDTQY
>TRBJ2-1|TRBV5-4
ASSSSGRAYEQF
>TRBJ2-5|TRBV28
ASSLSAQGDETQY
>TRBJ2-2|TRBV6-1
ASSGGQGRNTGELF
>TRBJ1-6|TRBV6-6
ASKITGPSPLH
>TRBJ1-2|TRBV27
ASRARTSFANYGYT
>TRBJ2-2|TRBV27
ASRGPNTGELF
>TRBJ1-5|TRBV7-2
ASSLVKGSNQPQH
>TRBJ2-3|TRBV11-2
ASSLGGSSTDTQY
>TRBJ2-3|TRBV6-4
ASSDQTGMHADTQY
>TRBJ2-5|TRBV19
ASSTTGVEETQY
>TRBJ1-4|TRBV6-1
ASSEWAGTNEKLF
>TRBJ2-1|TRBV7-2
ASKKGGPGSYNEQF
>TRBJ2-1|TRBV7-2
ASSLDPSFGNEQF
>TRBJ2-7|TRBV18
ASADSYEQY